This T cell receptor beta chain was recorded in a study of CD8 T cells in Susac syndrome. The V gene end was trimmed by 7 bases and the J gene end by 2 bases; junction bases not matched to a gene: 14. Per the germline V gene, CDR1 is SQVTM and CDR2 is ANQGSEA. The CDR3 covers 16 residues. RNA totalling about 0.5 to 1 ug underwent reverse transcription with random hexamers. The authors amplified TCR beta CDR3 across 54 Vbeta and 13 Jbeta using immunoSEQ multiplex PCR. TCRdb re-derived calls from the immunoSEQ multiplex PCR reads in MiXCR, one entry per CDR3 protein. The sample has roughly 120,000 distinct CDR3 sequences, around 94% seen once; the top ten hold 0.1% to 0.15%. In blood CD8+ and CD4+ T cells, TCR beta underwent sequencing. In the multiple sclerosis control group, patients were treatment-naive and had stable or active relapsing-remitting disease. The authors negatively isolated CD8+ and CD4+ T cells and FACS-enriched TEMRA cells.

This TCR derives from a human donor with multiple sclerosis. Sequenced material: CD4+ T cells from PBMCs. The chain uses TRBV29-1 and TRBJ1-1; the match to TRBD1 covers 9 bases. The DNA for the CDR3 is TGCAGCGACACGGCATCGACAGGGGGGAGAAACACTGAAGCTTTCTTT. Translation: CSDTASTGGRNTEAFF.